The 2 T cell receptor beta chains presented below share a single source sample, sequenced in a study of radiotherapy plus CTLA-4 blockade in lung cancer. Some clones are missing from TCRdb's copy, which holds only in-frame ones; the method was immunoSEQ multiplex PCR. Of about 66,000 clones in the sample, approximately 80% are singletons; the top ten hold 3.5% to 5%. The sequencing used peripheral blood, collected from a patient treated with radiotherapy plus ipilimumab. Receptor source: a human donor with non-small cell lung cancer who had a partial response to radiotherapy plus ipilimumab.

CDR3 DNA sequence: TGTGCCAGCAGCTTAGACGAGGTGAACACCGGGGAGCTGTTTTTT. It specifies CASSLDEVNTGELFF. The chain couples TRBV7-6 to TRBJ2-2; D not certain. Trimming shortened V by 1 base and J by 1 base, and 7 bases separated the two germline ends. CDR3 length: 15 residues. Germline-derived CDR1 and CDR2 are SGHVS and FNYEAQ.

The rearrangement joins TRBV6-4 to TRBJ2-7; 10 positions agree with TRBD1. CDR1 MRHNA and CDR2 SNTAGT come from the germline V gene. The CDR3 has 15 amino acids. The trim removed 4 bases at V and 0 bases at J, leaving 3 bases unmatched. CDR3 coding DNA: TGTGCCAGCAGTGTTGGGACAGGGGACTCCTACGAGCAGTACTTC. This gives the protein CASSVGTGDSYEQYF.